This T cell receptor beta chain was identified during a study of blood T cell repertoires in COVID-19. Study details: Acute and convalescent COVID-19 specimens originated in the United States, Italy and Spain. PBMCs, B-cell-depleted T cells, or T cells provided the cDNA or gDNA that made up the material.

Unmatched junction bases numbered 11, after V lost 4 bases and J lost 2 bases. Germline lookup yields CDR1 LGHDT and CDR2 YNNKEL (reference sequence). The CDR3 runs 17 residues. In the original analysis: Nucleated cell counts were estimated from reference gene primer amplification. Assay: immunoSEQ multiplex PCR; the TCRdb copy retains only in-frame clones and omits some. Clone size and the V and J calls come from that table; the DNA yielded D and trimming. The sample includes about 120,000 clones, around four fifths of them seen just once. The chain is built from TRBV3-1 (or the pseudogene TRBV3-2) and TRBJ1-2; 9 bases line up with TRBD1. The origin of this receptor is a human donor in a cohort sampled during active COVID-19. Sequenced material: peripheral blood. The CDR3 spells CASSPGTGYTLNYGYTF. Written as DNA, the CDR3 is TGTGCCAGCAGCCCAGGGACAGGGTATACCCTAAACTATGGCTACACCTTC.